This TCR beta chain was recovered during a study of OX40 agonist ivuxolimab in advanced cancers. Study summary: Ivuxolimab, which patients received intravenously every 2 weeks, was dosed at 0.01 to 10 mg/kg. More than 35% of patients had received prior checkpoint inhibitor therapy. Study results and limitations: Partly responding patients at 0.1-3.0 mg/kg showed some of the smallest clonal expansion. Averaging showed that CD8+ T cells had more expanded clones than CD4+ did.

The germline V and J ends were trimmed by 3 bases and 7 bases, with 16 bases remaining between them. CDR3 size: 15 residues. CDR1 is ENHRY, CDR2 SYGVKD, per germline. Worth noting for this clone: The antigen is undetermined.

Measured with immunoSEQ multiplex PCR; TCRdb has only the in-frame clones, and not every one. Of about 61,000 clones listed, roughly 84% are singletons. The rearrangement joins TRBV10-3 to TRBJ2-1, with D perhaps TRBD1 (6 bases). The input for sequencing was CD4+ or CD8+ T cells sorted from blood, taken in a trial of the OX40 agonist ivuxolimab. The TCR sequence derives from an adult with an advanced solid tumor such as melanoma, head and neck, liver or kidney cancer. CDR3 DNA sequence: TGTGCCATCAGTGATTTCTCTTCAGGGGATAATGAGCAGTTCTTC. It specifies CAISDFSSGDNEQFF.